This TCR beta chain was obtained from a study of blood T cell repertoires in COVID-19. Study overall: The study drew acute and convalescent COVID-19 samples from the United States, Italy and Spain. The cDNA or gDNA used as material had been derived from T cells, B-cell-depleted T cells, or PBMCs.

In the original processing: By means of reference gene primer amplification, nucleated cell counts were estimated. Generated by immunoSEQ multiplex PCR, the TCRdb table keeps only in-frame clones and is missing some. That table is the source of V, J and clone size, and D and trimming were worked out from the DNA. Here the sample spans roughly 80,000 clones, approximately 82% being singletons. Sequences were obtained from peripheral blood. This clonotype was obtained from a human donor in a cohort sampled during active COVID-19.

For the CDR3, the DNA is TGTGCCAGCAGCCAAGAATCCCTAGCGGGGGTTGAGACCCAGTACTTC. This sequence encodes CASSQESLAGVETQYF. The rearrangement uses TRBV3-1 (or the pseudogene TRBV3-2) and TRBJ2-5; 10 bases map to TRBD2. The CDR3 loop spans 16 amino acids. The V segment lost 0 bases and the J segment 5 bases; nucleotides outside the gene matches: 6. Germline V lookup: CDR1 LGHDT, CDR2 YNNKEL (reference sequence).